This entry lists 27 T cell receptor beta chains sequenced from one sample in a study of T cells in Graves' hyperthyroidism and ophthalmopathy. RNA transcripts served as the template for amplifying TCR beta CDR3 regions. HTBI primers were used for first-round RT-PCR of the TCR CDR3. MiXCR, run by TCRdb on the multiplex PCR reads, gives a single entry per CDR3 protein. Of fewer than 600,000 distinct CDR3 sequences in the sample, approximately 15% are singletons; the top ten hold approximately 14%. Material: blood. These receptors were collected from a woman aged 40 to 50 with Graves' hyperthyroidism.

This clonotype came up a few times. This chain uses TRBV4-1 with TRBJ2-5; a weak D match, TRBD2 (5 bases). The CDR3 totals 13 residues. The germline V gene has CDR1 MGHRA and CDR2 YSYEKL. Trimming shortened V by 1 base and J by 5 bases, and 8 bases separated the two germline ends. The CDR3 DNA reads as TGCGCCAGCAGCCAAGCACGCGGGGAGACCCAGTACTTC. Protein product: CASSQARGETQYF.

The chain has TRBV12-5 and TRBJ2-7, with TRBD2 identical over 10 bases. With V trimmed by 0 bases and J by 4 bases, 0 bases remained unmatched. Germline V lookup: CDR1 LGHNT, CDR2 FRNRAP. This CDR3 is built from 14 residues. CDR3 sequence reads: CASGLVAGGYEQYF. In nucleotides, the CDR3 is TGTGCTAGTGGTTTGGTAGCGGGAGGGTACGAGCAGTACTTC.

The chain's CDR3 is CASRAKREGSYNEQFF. CDR3 nucleotide sequence: TGTGCCAGCAGAGCGAAGCGGGAGGGCTCCTACAATGAGCAGTTCTTC. This chain links TRBV12-3 or TRBV12-4 with TRBJ2-1; 10 nucleotides match TRBD2. CDR3 length equals 16 residues. Trimming took 6 bases from V and 0 from J; bases not matched to a gene: 5.

The sample holds many counts of this clonotype. The gene calls are TRBV30 and TRBJ2-3; 11 bases are shared with TRBD2. The V and J ends lost 5 bases and 0 bases, in that order; junction bases with no gene match: 1. The germline CDR1 and CDR2 sequences are GTSNPN and SVGIG (reference sequence). This CDR3 comprises 14 residues. The CDR3 DNA reads as TGTGCCTGGGGGACTAGCGGAAGCACAGATACGCAGTATTTT. Its translation: CAWGTSGSTDTQYF.

The V and J genes are TRBV2 and TRBJ1-6; tentatively, D is TRBD1 (6 bases). The CDR3 has 12 amino acids. The V end was cut by 7 bases, the J end by 9 bases, with 10 bases between. Germline V gives CDR1 SNHLY, CDR2 FYNNEI. This CDR3 is CASNRVSSPLHF. As DNA, the CDR3 is TGTGCCAGCAACAGGGTTAGTTCACCCCTCCACTTT. The variable domain in full, with the rest retrieved from reference TRBV2 and TRBJ1-6, is EPEVTQTPSHQVTQMGQEVILRCVPISNHLYFYWYRQILGQKVEFLVSFYNNEISEKSEIFDDQFSVERPDGSNFTLKIRSTKLEDSAMYFCASNRVSSPLHFGNGTRLTVT.

The chain employs TRBV27 and TRBJ2-3, with TRBD2 as a possible D gene (6 bases). Trimming pared 4 bases from V and 8 bases from J, leaving 19 bases between. CDR3 length equals 15 residues. Germline V gene sequence: CDR1 MNHEY, CDR2 SMNVEV (reference sequence). CDR3 residues: CASSSSGEVLVTQYF. Here the CDR3 DNA reads TGTGCCAGCAGTTCTTCCGGGGAGGTTTTGGTTACGCAGTATTTT.

This clonotype was recorded at least ten times. The J gene is TRBJ2-7, the V gene TRBV6-2 or TRBV6-3; TRBD1 aligns across 11 bases. V lost 5 bases, J lost 2 bases, and 14 bases stayed unmatched. Germline V gene data show CDR1 as MNHEY and CDR2 as SVGEGT. The CDR3 has 18 residues. In DNA form, the CDR3 reads TGTGCCAGCAGTCCGACGCGAAGGACAGGGGGCGGAACCTACGAGCAGTACTTC. This gives the protein CASSPTRRTGGGTYEQYF.

This clonotype was seen repeatedly, ten times or more. The gene calls are TRBV11-2 and TRBJ2-1; 11 bases fit TRBD2. The CDR3 length is 16 residues. After removal of 5 bases from V and 3 bases from J, the junction contained 6 bases not matched to a gene. Germline CDR1 SGHAT, CDR2 FQNNGV. The CDR3 protein is CASSHSGRGGYNEQFF. The CDR3 DNA follows: TGTGCCAGCAGCCATAGCGGGAGGGGGGGCTACAATGAGCAGTTCTTC.

This chain links TRBV20-1 with TRBJ2-5; TRBD2 matches at 14 bases. CDR1 and CDR2 from the germline V gene are DFQATT and SNEGSKA (reference sequence). CDR3 size: 16 residues. Trimming at V came to 3 bases and at J to 3 bases, leaving 6 bases not matched to a gene. The CDR3 loop is CSASPGLAGVKETQYF. The CDR3 bases are TGCAGTGCTAGCCCGGGACTAGCGGGAGTTAAAGAGACCCAGTACTTC.

In the case of this clonotype: A much larger clone differs from this one at a single base, so this may be a read error. The rearrangement links TRBV6-1 to TRBJ1-2; 7 bases are shared with TRBD1. Germline V CDR1 and CDR2: MNHNS, SASEGT. The CDR3 totals 15 residues. Written as DNA, the CDR3 is TGTACCAGCAAACAAGGGGACAGTGCTAACTATGGCTACACCTTC. Residues: CTSKQGDSANYGYTF.

This clonotype came up many times. The chain combines TRBV19 with TRBJ2-5, with 8 bases matching TRBD1. CDR1 and CDR2 (germline): LNHDA, SQIVND (reference sequence). V shed 4 bases and J 4 bases; nucleotides not matched to a gene: 5. The CDR3 loop spans 14 amino acids. CDR3 sequence reads: CASSKADRGETQYF. The CDR3 DNA follows: TGTGCCAGTAGTAAGGCCGACAGGGGAGAGACCCAGTACTTC.

This clonotype was seen more than once but under ten times. V usage is TRBV5-1 and J usage is TRBJ2-7, with 10 bases fitting TRBD2. Germline CDR1 is SGHRS and CDR2 is YFSETQ. This CDR3 is built from 17 residues. V was pared by 0 bases and J by 1 base, with 7 bases of the junction left unmatched. CDR3 sequence reads: CASSLAAGTSASYEQYF. Here the CDR3 DNA reads TGCGCCAGCAGCTTGGCCGCGGGGACTAGCGCATCCTACGAGCAGTACTTC.

The chain recombines TRBV7-8 with TRBJ2-7, with TRBD2 matching over 14 bases. Germline values: CDR1 SGHVS, CDR2 FQNEAQ. There are 20 residues in the CDR3. J was trimmed by 0 bases and V by 5 bases; bases with no gene match: 15. The DNA for the CDR3 is TGTGCCAGCAGCCCAACGGCCGGGACTAGCGGGAGCCCGCGCTCCTACGAGCAGTACTTC. Amino acid sequence: CASSPTAGTSGSPRSYEQYF.

This clonotype was picked up many times. The chain uses TRBV2 and TRBJ2-5; D might be TRBD2 (5 bases). The CDR3 extends over 12 amino acids. Germline CDR1 is SNHLY and CDR2 is FYNNEI. Trimming cost V 10 bases and J 2 bases, with 11 bases left between them. The CDR3 DNA is TGTGCCACGCGGACGGGACAAGAGACCCAGTACTTC. It yields the protein CATRTGQETQYF.

This clonotype was recorded a few times. The chain joins TRBV30 to TRBJ2-3; 10 positions agree with TRBD2. This CDR3 region has 15 residues. Germline CDR1 and CDR2: GTSNPN and SVGIG (reference sequence). Trimming removed 5 bases from V and 0 bases from J; junction bases left unmatched: 5. The CDR3 here is CAWGLAAMSTDTQYF. The CDR3 nucleotides read TGTGCCTGGGGACTAGCGGCTATGAGCACAGATACGCAGTATTTT.

This clonotype has more than one count but fewer than ten. This chain uses TRBV18 with TRBJ1-1; no firm D call. Trimming pared 6 bases from V and 0 bases from J, leaving 14 bases between. Germline CDR1 and CDR2: KGHSH and LQKENI. The CDR3 extends over 15 amino acids. The CDR3 loop reads CASSLTSGLNTEAFF. CDR3 DNA sequence: TGTGCCAGCTCCCTCACAAGCGGATTGAACACTGAAGCTTTCTTT. Combining the CDR3 with reference TRBV18 and TRBJ1-1 gives the whole variable domain NAGVMQNPRHLVRRRGQEARLRCSPMKGHSHVYWYRQLPEEGLKFMVYLQKENIIDESGMPKERFSAEFPKEGPSILRIQQVVRGDSAAYFCASSLTSGLNTEAFFGQGTRLTVV.

This clonotype came up many times. V is TRBV3-1 and J is TRBJ1-5, with D perhaps TRBD1 (6 bases). Trimming took off 0 bases at V and 3 bases at J, with 12 bases between the two ends. Germline loops: CDR1 LGHDT, CDR2 YNNKEL (reference sequence). The CDR3 covers 16 residues. In DNA form, the CDR3 reads TGTGCCAGCAGCCAAGATCAACAGGGAAACAATCAGCCCCAGCATTTT. Amino acid sequence: CASSQDQQGNNQPQHF.

This chain links TRBV14 with TRBJ1-2, with TRBD1 as a possible D gene (5 bases). Germline CDR1 SGHDN, CDR2 FVKESK. V shed 4 bases and J shed 5 bases, with 14 bases lying between them. The CDR3 extends over 14 amino acids. The CDR3 spells CASSPLGHGYGYTF. The CDR3 nucleotides read TGTGCCAGCAGCCCCCTAGGACACGGGTATGGCTACACCTTC.

This clonotype was recorded at least ten times. The rearrangement links TRBV7-9 to TRBJ2-3; TRBD1 might be the D (6 bases). The V end was cut by 3 bases, the J end by 1 base, with 11 bases between. Germline V CDR1 and CDR2: SEHNR, FQNEAQ (reference sequence). The CDR3 covers 15 residues. CDR3: CASSLTGDRTDTQYF. CDR3 coding DNA: TGTGCCAGCAGCTTGACAGGCGACCGCACAGATACGCAGTATTTT.

This clonotype was observed once. The chain carries TRBV20-1 and TRBJ1-4, with D possibly matching TRBD1 (5 bases). The CDR3 is 15 amino acids. V shed 3 bases and J shed 8 bases, with 19 bases lying between them. Germline assignment: CDR1 DFQATT and CDR2 SNEGSKA (reference sequence). CDR3 coding DNA: TGCAGTGCTAGGGACCCGGGACTCCCTACGGAAAAACTGTTTTTT. This gives the protein CSARDPGLPTEKLFF.

This clonotype appeared many times. The chain couples TRBV28 to TRBJ1-3, with unresolved D. Per germline, CDR1 MDHEN and CDR2 SYDVKM. V lost 1 base, J lost 0 bases, and 7 bases lay in between. This CDR3 has 15 residues. CDR3 in DNA: TGTGCCAGCAGTTTATCTCCAGCCTCTGGAAACACCATATATTTT. Translating it yields CASSLSPASGNTIYF.

Many counts were recorded for this clonotype. The chain carries TRBV28 and TRBJ1-1, with 7 positions matching TRBD1. This CDR3 has 15 residues. V lost 6 bases to trimming and J lost 3 bases; unmatched junction nucleotides: 10. Germline V gives CDR1 MDHEN, CDR2 SYDVKM. The CDR3 sequence: CASRSPRDRDTEAFF. The DNA for the CDR3 is TGTGCCAGCAGATCGCCCCGGGACAGAGACACTGAAGCTTTCTTT. Full variable domain (missing parts from reference TRBV28 and TRBJ1-1): DVKVTQSSRYLVKRTGEKVFLECVQDMDHENMFWYRQDPGLGLRLIYFSYDVKMKEKGDIPEGYSVSREKKERFSLILESASTNQTSMYLCASRSPRDRDTEAFFGQGTRLTVV.

The chain links TRBV11-2 to TRBJ2-2; possible D gene TRBD2, 5 bases. Germline-derived CDR1 and CDR2 are SGHAT and FQNNGV. Deletions cut 2 bases from V and 1 base from J, with 14 bases between. The CDR3 totals 17 residues. The CDR3 here is CASSLLASSGNTGELFF. CDR3 nucleotide sequence: TGTGCCAGCAGCTTATTGGCTAGCTCAGGGAACACCGGGGAGCTGTTTTTT.

The rearrangement joins TRBV4-2 to TRBJ1-4; D ambiguous. CDR3 length: 15 amino acids. Germline V gives CDR1 LGHNA, CDR2 YNFKEQ. Trimming took off 2 bases at V and 7 bases at J, with 14 bases between the two ends. The CDR3 reads CASSQRTGDGEKLFF. The DNA of the CDR3 is TGTGCCAGCAGCCAAAGGACGGGAGATGGTGAAAAACTGTTTTTT.

There are many counts of this clonotype. The CDR3 coding sequence is TGTGCCAGTAGCAAAGGGGATTTAGCAGCGCAAGAGACCCAGTACTTC. This encodes CASSKGDLAAQETQYF. The chain couples TRBV19 to TRBJ2-5; D possibly corresponds to TRBD1 (5 bases). CDR3 length: 16 amino acids. V lost 6 bases, J lost 2 bases, and 19 bases lay in between. The germline CDR1 and CDR2 sequences are LNHDA and SQIVND (reference sequence).

The rearrangement links TRBV28 to TRBJ1-5; 7 bases are a match to TRBD1. The germline CDR1 and CDR2 sequences are MDHEN and SYDVKM. This CDR3 comprises 15 residues. V was pared by 9 bases and J by 2 bases, with 10 bases of the junction left unmatched. CDR3: CASRKGGAGNQPQHF. CDR3 DNA sequence: TGTGCCAGTAGGAAAGGGGGCGCGGGCAATCAGCCCCAGCATTTT.

This clonotype was seen ten or more times. This chain's CDR3 is CASSEVEGYYEQYF. The CDR3 region has the DNA TGTGCCAGCAGTGAGGTAGAGGGTTACTACGAGCAGTACTTC. The chain is built from TRBV2 and TRBJ2-7, with D possibly matching TRBD2 (5 bases). CDR1 is SNHLY and CDR2 is FYNNEI in the germline V gene. V was cut by 3 bases and J by 3 bases, with 12 bases left in between. The length of the CDR3 is 14 residues. The variable domain in full, with the rest retrieved from reference TRBV2 and TRBJ2-7, is EPEVTQTPSHQVTQMGQEVILRCVPISNHLYFYWYRQILGQKVEFLVSFYNNEISEKSEIFDDQFSVERPDGSNFTLKIRSTKLEDSAMYFCASSEVEGYYEQYFGPGTRLTVT.